The next 11 T cell receptor beta chains were all read from a single sample in a study of shared T cell receptors in the human thymus. This table comes from immunoSEQ multiplex PCR, and its TCRdb copy is limited to in-frame clones, with some not included. The table includes about 660,000 clones, roughly 90% detected once. A further study also used this sample, focusing on human thymus T cells.

Input material: thymocytes. These receptors all come from a boy younger than two with a congenital heart defect.

This clone was detected only a few times. This chain joins TRBV28 and TRBJ2-1; TRBD2 matches at 9 bases. Germline V gene data show CDR1 as MDHEN and CDR2 as SYDVKM. V lost 2 bases and J lost 7; bases outside the gene matches: 6. This CDR3 comprises 15 residues. The CDR3 bases are TGTGCCAGCAGTTTAGGCGGGAGGGCCCGTAATGAGCAGTTCTTC. Translating gives CASSLGGRARNEQFF.

This chain links TRBV5-1 with TRBJ1-1; D not resolved. Deletions cut 4 bases from V and 0 bases from J, with 25 bases between. This CDR3 is built from 19 residues. CDR1 SGHRS and CDR2 YFSETQ come from the germline V gene. The CDR3 loop reads CASSADNLKTFPMNTEAFF. CDR3 DNA: TGCGCCAGCAGCGCAGACAACCTTAAGACATTTCCCATGAACACTGAAGCTTTCTTT.

This chain uses TRBV6-5 with TRBJ2-1, with 8 positions matching TRBD2. The V gene end was trimmed by 5 bases and the J gene end by 4 bases; junction bases not matched to a gene: 4. Germline CDR1 and CDR2: MNHEY and SVGAGI. The CDR3 length is 14 residues. The CDR3 is CASSQGLEYNEQFF. CDR3 DNA: TGTGCCAGCAGTCAGGGACTAGAGTACAATGAGCAGTTCTTC.

The V and J genes are TRBV28 and TRBJ1-5, with D maybe TRBD1 (6 bases). Trimming shortened V by 7 bases and J by 4 bases, and 11 bases separated the two germline ends. The CDR3 totals 13 residues. CDR1 is MDHEN, CDR2 SYDVKM, per germline. CDR3 DNA: TGTGCCAGCACAGGACAGCCGAATCAGCCCCAGCATTTT. This translates into CASTGQPNQPQHF.

This chain links TRBV29-1 with TRBJ2-3; 10 nucleotides match TRBD2. This CDR3 comprises 16 residues. Germline CDR1 and CDR2: SQVTM and ANQGSEA. J was trimmed by 4 bases and V by 7 bases; bases with no gene match: 14. This CDR3 is CSAGEREGLRADTQYF. The CDR3 DNA reads as TGCAGCGCCGGGGAGCGGGAGGGCCTAAGGGCAGATACGCAGTATTTT.

The chain joins TRBV7-9 to TRBJ2-7; TRBD1 matches at 7 bases. CDR1 is SEHNR and CDR2 is FQNEAQ in the germline V gene (reference sequence). This CDR3 region has 15 residues. Trimming removed 5 bases from V and 2 bases from J; junction bases left unmatched: 9. The chain's CDR3 is CASSRRQGGTYEQYF. As DNA, the CDR3 is TGTGCCAGCAGCCGCCGACAGGGCGGTACCTACGAGCAGTACTTC.

This chain connects TRBV5-1 to TRBJ1-4; 7 positions match TRBD1. The ends lost 4 bases at V and 3 bases at J; junction bases unmatched: 0. Looked up from germline, CDR1 is SGHRS and CDR2 is YFSETQ. The CDR3 sequence is 13 residues long. CDR3 amino acids: CASSGQANEKLFF. For the CDR3, the DNA is TGCGCCAGCAGCGGACAGGCTAATGAAAAACTGTTTTTT.

The V call is TRBV4-2, the J call TRBJ2-1; D not resolved. The germline gives CDR1 LGHNA, CDR2 YNFKEQ. V shed 0 bases and J shed 6 bases, with 12 bases lying between them. The CDR3 is 15 amino acids. CDR3 region: CASSQDRATINEQFF. The DNA for the CDR3 is TGTGCCAGCAGCCAAGATCGAGCTACTATCAATGAGCAGTTCTTC.

This chain uses TRBV29-1 with TRBJ2-3; 7 positions agree with TRBD2. The trim removed 3 bases at V and 10 bases at J, leaving 10 bases unmatched. The CDR3 consists of 13 residues. The V gene's germline CDR1 is SQVTM and CDR2 ANQGSEA. The CDR3: CSVETWGGGAQYF. For the CDR3, the DNA is TGCAGCGTTGAGACTTGGGGCGGGGGTGCGCAGTATTTT.

The chain links TRBV14 to TRBJ1-1; possible D gene TRBD1, 5 bases. CDR1 and CDR2 (germline): SGHDN, FVKESK. This CDR3 has 14 residues. Deletions cut 2 bases from V and 5 bases from J, with 12 bases between. Here the CDR3 DNA reads TGTGCCAGCAGCCAATTAAGCAGGGCGACTGAAGCTTTCTTT. Amino acids: CASSQLSRATEAFF.

The chain joins TRBV11-1 to TRBJ1-3, with 7 bases matching TRBD1. Germline CDR1 SGHAT, CDR2 FQDESV (reference sequence). Trimming took 5 bases from V and 1 from J; bases not matched to a gene: 2. The CDR3 loop spans 14 amino acids. Here the CDR3 DNA reads TGTGCCAGCAGCCCGACAGGGTCTGGAAACACCATATATTTT. The encoded protein is CASSPTGSGNTIYF.